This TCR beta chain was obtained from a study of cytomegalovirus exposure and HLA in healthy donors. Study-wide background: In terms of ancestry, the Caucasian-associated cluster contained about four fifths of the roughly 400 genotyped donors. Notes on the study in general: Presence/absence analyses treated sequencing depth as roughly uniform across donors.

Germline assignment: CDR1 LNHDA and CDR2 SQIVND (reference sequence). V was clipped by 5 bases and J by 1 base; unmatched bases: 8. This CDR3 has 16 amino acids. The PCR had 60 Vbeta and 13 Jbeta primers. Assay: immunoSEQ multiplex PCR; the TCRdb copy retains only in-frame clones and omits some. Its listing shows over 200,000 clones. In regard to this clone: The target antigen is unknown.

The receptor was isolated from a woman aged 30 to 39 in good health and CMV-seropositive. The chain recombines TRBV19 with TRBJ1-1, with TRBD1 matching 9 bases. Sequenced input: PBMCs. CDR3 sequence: CASSLRLGQGNTEAFF. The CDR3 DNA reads TGTGCCAGTAGTCTCAGACTGGGACAGGGGAACACTGAAGCTTTCTTT. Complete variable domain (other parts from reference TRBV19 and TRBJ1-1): DGGITQSPKYLFRKEGQNVTLSCEQNLNHDAMYWYRQDPGQGLRLIYYSQIVNDFQKGDIAEGYSVSREKKESFPLTVTSAQKNPTAFYLCASSLRLGQGNTEAFFGQGTRLTVV.